The T cell receptor (beta chain) under discussion was sequenced for a study of CD8+ T cells in alopecia areata. On the study more broadly: Using the percentage of affected scalp area, treated patients' severity was scored.

Treatment meaning: oral pan-JAK inhibitor, 5-10 mg twice daily. Following extraction, RNA underwent reverse transcription to cDNA, which served as the sequencing template. Here immunoSEQ multiplex PCR was the method, and the copy in TCRdb shows in-frame clones only, minus some. The sample gives around 300,000 clones, around 64% of which show up once; about 0.9% is in the top ten. To note about this clone: Its antigen is currently unknown. Other DNA sequences of this sample code for an identical CDR3.

Study-wide findings and caveats: While tofacitinib was given, many expanded lesional clones persisted in scalp and blood. Higher clonality than in normal scalp was seen in lesional scalp, especially alopecia totalis/universalis.

Trimming cost V 4 bases and J 0 bases, with 4 bases left between them. The length of the CDR3 is 12 residues. Germline CDR1 is SQVTM and CDR2 is ANQGSEA. The receptor's source is a human donor with alopecia areata. This chain uses TRBV29-1 with TRBJ1-3; D is unresolved. This specimen was CD4+ T cells sorted from blood, taken at approximately week 52, from a patient treated with tofacitinib. The CDR3 DNA follows: TGCAGCGTTGGGAGCTCTGGAAACACCATATATTTT. Translation gives CSVGSSGNTIYF.